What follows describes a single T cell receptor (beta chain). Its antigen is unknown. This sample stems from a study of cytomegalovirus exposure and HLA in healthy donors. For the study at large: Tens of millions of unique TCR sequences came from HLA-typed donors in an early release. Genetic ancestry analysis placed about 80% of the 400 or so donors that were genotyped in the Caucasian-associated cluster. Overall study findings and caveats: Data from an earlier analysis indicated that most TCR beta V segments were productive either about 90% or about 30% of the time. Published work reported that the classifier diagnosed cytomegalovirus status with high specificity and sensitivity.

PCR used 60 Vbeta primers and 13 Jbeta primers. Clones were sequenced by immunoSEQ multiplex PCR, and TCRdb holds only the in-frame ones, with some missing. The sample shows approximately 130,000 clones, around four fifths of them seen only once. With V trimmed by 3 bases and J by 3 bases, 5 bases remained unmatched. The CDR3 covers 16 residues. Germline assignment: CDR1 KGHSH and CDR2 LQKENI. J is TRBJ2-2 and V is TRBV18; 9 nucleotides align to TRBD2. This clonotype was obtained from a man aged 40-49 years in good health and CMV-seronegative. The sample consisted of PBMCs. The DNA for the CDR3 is TGTGCCAGCTCACCTACGACTAGCGGCTACACCGGGGAGCTGTTTTTT. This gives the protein CASSPTTSGYTGELFF.